This T cell receptor (beta chain) appears in the sequencing data of a study of T cell responses to AZD1222 COVID-19 vaccine. Study results and limitations: Baseline serology detected seropositivity in only 5 to 7 AZD1222 recipients. Donors in the cohort were predominantly white British and more often female, and clonal diversity was possibly underestimated.

Analyses pooled second doses at about 4 or about 12 weeks. The repertoire was sequenced with immunoSEQ multiplex PCR; TCRdb's copy has only in-frame clones and lacks some. The data show about 140,000 clones, around 92% seen once. V lost 3 bases to trimming and J lost 5 bases, with 7 bases between them. The CDR3 covers 12 residues. Germline V CDR1 and CDR2: LNHDA, SQIVND (reference sequence). As for this clone: Its antigen is unknown.

Material: peripheral blood, obtained 28 days after the second AZD1222 dose. This TCR came from an adult who received the AZD1222 COVID-19 vaccine. The rearrangement uses TRBV19 and TRBJ1-1; D gene ambiguous. The CDR3 DNA sequence: TGTGCCAGTAGTATTCGGAGAACTGAAGCTTTCTTT. It is translated as CASSIRRTEAFF.